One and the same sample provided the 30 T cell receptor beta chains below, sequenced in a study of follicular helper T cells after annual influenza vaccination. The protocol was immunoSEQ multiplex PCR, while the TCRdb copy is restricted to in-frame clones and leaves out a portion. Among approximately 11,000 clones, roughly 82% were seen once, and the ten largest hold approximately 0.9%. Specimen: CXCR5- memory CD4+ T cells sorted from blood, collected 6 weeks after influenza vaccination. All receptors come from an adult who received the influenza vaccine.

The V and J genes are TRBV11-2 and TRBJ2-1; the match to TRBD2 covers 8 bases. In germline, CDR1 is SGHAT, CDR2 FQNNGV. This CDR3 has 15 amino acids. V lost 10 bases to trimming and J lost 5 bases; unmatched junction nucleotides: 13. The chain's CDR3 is CATGGAGTLNNEQFF. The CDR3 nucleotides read TGTGCCACCGGGGGGGCAGGGACTTTAAACAATGAGCAGTTCTTC.

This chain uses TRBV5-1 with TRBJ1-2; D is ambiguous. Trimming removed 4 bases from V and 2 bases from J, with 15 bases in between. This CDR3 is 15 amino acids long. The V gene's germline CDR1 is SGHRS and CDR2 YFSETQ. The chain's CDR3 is CASSGGPTKNYGYTF. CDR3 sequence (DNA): TGCGCCAGCAGCGGTGGGCCGACAAAAAACTATGGCTACACCTTC.

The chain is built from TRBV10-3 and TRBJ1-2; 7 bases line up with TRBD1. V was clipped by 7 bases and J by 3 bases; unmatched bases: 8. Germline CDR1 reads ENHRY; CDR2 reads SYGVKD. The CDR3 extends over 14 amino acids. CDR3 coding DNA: TGTGCCATCAAGACGCCTGGGACAGACTATGGCTACACCTTC. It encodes CAIKTPGTDYGYTF.

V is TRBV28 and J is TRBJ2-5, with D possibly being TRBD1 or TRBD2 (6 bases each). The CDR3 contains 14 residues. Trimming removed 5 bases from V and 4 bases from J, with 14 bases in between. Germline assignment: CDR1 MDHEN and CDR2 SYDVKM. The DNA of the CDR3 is TGTGCCAGCAGTCCCCCCGGGGGCGGAGAGACCCAGTACTTC. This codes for CASSPPGGGETQYF.

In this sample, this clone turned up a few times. CDR3 residues: CASSAARYEQYF. The CDR3 DNA follows: TGTGCCAGCAGTGCCGCCCGCTACGAGCAGTACTTC. V is TRBV2 and J is TRBJ2-7; D call uncertain. This CDR3 comprises 12 residues. Germline CDR1 SNHLY, CDR2 FYNNEI. Trimming left V 4 bases short and J 3 bases short, with 7 bases between.

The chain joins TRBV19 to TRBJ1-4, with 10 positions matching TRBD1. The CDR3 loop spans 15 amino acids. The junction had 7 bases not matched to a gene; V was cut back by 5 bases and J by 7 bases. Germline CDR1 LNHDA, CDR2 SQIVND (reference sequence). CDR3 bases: TGTGCCAGTAGTGGCCGACAGGGGGCTGGTGAAAAACTGTTTTTT. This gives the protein CASSGRQGAGEKLFF.

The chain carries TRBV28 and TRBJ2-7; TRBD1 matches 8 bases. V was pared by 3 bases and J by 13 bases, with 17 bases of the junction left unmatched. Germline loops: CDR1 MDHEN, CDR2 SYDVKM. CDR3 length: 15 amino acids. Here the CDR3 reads CASSFPGTGLFRAYF. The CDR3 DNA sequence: TGTGCCAGCAGTTTTCCCGGGACAGGCCTTTTCCGGGCCTACTTC.

The DNA of the CDR3 is TGTGCCAGCGGTAGGACAGGGGGAGATCAGCCCCAGCATTTT. It codes for CASGRTGGDQPQHF. The chain combines TRBV6-5 with TRBJ1-5; 10 positions match TRBD1. The CDR3 length is 14 residues. Germline assignment: CDR1 MNHEY and CDR2 SVGAGI. Trimming removed 8 bases from V and 5 bases from J; junction bases left unmatched: 6.

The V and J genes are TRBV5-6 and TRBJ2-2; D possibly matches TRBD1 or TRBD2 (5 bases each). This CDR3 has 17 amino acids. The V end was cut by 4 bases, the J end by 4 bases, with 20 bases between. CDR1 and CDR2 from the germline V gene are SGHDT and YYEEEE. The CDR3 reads CASSGGGSEKATGELFF. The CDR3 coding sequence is TGTGCCAGCAGCGGGGGTGGTAGCGAGAAGGCCACCGGGGAGCTGTTTTTT.

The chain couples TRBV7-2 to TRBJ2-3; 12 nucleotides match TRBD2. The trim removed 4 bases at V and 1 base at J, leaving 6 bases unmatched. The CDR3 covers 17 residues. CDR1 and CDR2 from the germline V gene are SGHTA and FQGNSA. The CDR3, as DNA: TGTGCCAGCAGCTCCCGACTAGCGGGAGACCGCACAGATACGCAGTATTTT. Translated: CASSSRLAGDRTDTQYF.

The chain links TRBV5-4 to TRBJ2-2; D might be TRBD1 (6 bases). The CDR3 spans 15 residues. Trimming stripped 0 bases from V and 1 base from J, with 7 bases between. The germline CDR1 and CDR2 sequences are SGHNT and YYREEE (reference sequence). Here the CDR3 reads CASSLGTVNTGELFF. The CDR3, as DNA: TGTGCCAGCAGCTTGGGGACAGTGAACACCGGGGAGCTGTTTTTT.

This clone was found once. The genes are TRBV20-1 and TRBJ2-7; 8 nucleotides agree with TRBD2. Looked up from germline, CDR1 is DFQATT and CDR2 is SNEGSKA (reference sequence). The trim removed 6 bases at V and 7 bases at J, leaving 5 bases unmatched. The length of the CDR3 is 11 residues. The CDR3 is CSAGTSREQYF. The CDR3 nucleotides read TGCAGTGCCGGGACTAGTAGGGAGCAGTACTTC.

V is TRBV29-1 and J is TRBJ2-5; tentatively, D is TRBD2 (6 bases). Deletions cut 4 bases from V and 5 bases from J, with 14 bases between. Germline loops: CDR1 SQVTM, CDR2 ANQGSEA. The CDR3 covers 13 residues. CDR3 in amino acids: CSVAGSLAETQYF. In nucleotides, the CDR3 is TGCAGCGTTGCGGGCAGCCTAGCGGAGACCCAGTACTTC.

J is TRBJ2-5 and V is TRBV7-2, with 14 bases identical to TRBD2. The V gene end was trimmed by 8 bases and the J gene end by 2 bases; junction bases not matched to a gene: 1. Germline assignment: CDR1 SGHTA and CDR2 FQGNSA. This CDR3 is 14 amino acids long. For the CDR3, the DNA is TGTGCCAGCGGACTAGCGGGGGGACAAGAGACCCAGTACTTC. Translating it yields CASGLAGGQETQYF. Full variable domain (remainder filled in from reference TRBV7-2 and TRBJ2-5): GAGVSQSPSNKVTEKGKDVELRCDPISGHTALYWYRQSLGQGLEFLIYFQGNSAPDKSGLPSDRFSAERTGGSVSTLTIQRTQQEDSAVYLCASGLAGGQETQYFGPGTRLLVL.

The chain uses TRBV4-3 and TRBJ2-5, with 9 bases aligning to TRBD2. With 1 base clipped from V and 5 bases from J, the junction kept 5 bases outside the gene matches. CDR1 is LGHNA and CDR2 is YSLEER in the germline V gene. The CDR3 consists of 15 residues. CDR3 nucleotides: TGCGCCAGCAGCCAAGGGCTAGCGGGAACGGAGACCCAGTACTTC. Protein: CASSQGLAGTETQYF.

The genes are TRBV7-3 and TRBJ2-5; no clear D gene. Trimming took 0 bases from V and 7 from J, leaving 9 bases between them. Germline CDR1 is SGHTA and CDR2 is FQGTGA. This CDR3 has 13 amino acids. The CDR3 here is CASSLTGEGTQYF. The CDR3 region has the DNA TGTGCCAGCAGCTTAACCGGAGAAGGGACCCAGTACTTC.

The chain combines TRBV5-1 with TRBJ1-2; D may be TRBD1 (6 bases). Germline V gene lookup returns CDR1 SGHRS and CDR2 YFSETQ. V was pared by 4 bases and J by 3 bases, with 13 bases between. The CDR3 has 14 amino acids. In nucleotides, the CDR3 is TGCGCCAGCAGCCCTACGGCAGGGGACTATGGCTACACCTTC. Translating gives CASSPTAGDYGYTF.

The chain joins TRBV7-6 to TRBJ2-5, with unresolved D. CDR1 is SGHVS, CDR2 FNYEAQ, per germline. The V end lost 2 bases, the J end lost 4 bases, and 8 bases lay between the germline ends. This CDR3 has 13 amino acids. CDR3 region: CASSLMLGETQYF. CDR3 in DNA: TGTGCCAGCAGCTTAATGCTCGGAGAGACCCAGTACTTC.

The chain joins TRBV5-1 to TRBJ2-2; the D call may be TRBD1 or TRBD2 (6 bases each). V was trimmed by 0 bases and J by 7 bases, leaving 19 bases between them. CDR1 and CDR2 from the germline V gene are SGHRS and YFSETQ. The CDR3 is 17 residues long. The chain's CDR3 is CASSLVVSPGAIGELFF. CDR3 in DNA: TGCGCCAGCAGCTTGGTCGTTAGCCCGGGGGCGATCGGGGAGCTGTTTTTT.

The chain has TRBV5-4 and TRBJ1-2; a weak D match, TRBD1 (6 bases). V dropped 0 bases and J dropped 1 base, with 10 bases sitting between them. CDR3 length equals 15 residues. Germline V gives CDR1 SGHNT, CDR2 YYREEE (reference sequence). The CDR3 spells CASSLDGGGNYGYTF. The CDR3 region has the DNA TGTGCCAGCAGCTTGGATGGGGGCGGTAACTATGGCTACACCTTC.

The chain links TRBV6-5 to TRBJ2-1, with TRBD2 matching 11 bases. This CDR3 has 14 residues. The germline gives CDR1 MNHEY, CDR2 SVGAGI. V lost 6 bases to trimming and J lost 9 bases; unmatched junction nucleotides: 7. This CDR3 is CASSPGTSGGEQFF. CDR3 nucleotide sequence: TGTGCCAGCAGCCCCGGGACTAGCGGTGGTGAGCAGTTCTTC.

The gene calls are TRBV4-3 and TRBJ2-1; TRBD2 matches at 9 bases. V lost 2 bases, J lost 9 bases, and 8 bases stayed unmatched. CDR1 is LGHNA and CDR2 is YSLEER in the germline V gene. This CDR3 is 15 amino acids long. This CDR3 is CASSQRAGGQGEQFF. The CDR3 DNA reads TGCGCCAGCAGCCAAAGGGCGGGAGGGCAAGGTGAGCAGTTCTTC.

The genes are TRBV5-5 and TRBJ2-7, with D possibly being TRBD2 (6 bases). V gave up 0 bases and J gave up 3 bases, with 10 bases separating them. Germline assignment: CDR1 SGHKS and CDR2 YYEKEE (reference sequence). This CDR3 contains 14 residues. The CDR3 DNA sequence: TGTGCCAGCAGCTTGGGACTAGACTTCTACGAGCAGTACTTC. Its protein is CASSLGLDFYEQYF. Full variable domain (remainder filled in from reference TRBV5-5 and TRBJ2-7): DAGVTQSPTHLIKTRGQQVTLRCSPISGHKSVSWYQQVLGQGPQFIFQYYEKEERGRGNFPDRFSARQFPNYSSELNVNALLLGDSALYLCASSLGLDFYEQYFGPGTRLTVT.

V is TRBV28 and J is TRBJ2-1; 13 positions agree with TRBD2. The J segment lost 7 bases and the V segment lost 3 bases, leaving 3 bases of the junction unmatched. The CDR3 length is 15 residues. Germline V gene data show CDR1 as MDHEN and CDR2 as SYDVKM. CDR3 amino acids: CASSFSTSGRNEQFF. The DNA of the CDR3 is TGTGCCAGCAGTTTCTCGACTAGCGGGAGGAATGAGCAGTTCTTC.

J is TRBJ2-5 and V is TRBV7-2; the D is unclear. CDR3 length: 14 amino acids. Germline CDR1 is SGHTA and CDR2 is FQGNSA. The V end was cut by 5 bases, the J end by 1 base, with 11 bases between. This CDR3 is CASSHGRVQETQYF. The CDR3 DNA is TGTGCCAGCAGCCATGGACGGGTCCAAGAGACCCAGTACTTC.

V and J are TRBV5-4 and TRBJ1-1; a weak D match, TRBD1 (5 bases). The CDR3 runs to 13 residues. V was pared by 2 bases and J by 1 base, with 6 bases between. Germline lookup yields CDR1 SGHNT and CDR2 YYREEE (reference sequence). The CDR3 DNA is TGTGCCAGCAGCTTTGGACAGAACACTGAAGCTTTCTTT. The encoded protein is CASSFGQNTEAFF.

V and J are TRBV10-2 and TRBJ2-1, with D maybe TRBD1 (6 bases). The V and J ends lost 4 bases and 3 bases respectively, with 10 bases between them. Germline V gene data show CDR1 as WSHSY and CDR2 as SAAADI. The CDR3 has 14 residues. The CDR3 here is CASSVGAGYNEQFF. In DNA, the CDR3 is TGCGCCAGCAGTGTGGGGGCCGGCTACAATGAGCAGTTCTTC.

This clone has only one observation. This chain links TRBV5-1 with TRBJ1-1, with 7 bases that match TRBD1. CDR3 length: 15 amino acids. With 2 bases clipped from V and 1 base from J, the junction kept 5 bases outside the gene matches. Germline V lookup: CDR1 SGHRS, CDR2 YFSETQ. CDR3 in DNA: TGCGCCAGCAGCTTAACAGGGGTTGGGAACACTGAAGCTTTCTTT. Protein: CASSLTGVGNTEAFF.

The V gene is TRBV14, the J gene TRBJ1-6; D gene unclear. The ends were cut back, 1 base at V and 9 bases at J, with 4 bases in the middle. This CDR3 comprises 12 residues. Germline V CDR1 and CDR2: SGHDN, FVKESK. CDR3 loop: CASSQALSPLHF. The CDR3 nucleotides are TGTGCCAGCAGCCAAGCACTTTCACCCCTCCACTTT.

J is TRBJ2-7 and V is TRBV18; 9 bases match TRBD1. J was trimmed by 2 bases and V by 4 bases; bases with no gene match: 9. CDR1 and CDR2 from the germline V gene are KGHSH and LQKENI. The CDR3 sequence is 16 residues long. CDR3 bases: TGTGCCAGCTCACAACAGGGGGCGCGTCAAGCCTACGAGCAGTACTTC. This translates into CASSQQGARQAYEQYF.